These 18 T cell receptor beta chains were sequenced from one sample in a study of T cell repertoires in cytomegalovirus infection. A single record per CDR3 protein comes from TCRdb applying MiXCR to the reads. The sample has about 260,000 distinct CDR3 sequences; roughly 10% are singletons. Sequences were obtained from PBMCs. The receptors were gathered from a human donor in good health (CMV status not recorded). Some clones in this sample may be carry-over from other donors' samples.

At least ten counts were recorded for this clonotype. This rearrangement joins TRBV7-2 to TRBJ2-5, with 11 positions matching TRBD2. Germline V lookup: CDR1 SGHTA, CDR2 FQGNSA. The CDR3 covers 16 residues. Unmatched junction bases numbered 5, after V lost 0 bases and J lost 5 bases. For the CDR3, the DNA is TGTGCCAGCAGCTTAGCGCGCCTAGCGGGAGGTGAGACCCAGTACTTC. It codes for CASSLARLAGGETQYF.

The chain has TRBV19 and TRBJ2-1, with D perhaps assigned TRBD1 or TRBD2 (5 bases each). The CDR3 loop spans 15 amino acids. Germline values: CDR1 LNHDA, CDR2 SQIVND (reference sequence). Trimming left V 2 bases short and J 7 bases short, with 15 bases between. The CDR3 DNA is TGTGCCAGTAGTATACTTAGAGGGGAAAATAATGAGCAGTTCTTC. It codes for CASSILRGENNEQFF.

This clonotype was detected a few times. The chain uses TRBV5-6 and TRBJ1-6; 7 bases map to TRBD1. The trim removed 4 bases at V and 7 bases at J, leaving 8 bases unmatched. Germline lookup yields CDR1 SGHDT and CDR2 YYEEEE. The CDR3 covers 15 residues. The CDR3 nucleotides read TGTGCCAGCAGCCCTGGGACAGCAGGGAATTCACCCCTCCACTTT. The encoded protein is CASSPGTAGNSPLHF. Drawing the rest from reference TRBV5-6 and TRBJ1-6, the complete variable domain is DAGVTQSPTHLIKTRGQQVTLRCSPKSGHDTVSWYQQALGQGPQFIFQYYEEEERQRGNFPDRFSGHQFPNYSSELNVNALLLGDSALYLCASSPGTAGNSPLHFGNGTRLTVT.

At least ten counts were recorded for this clonotype. This rearrangement joins TRBV7-8 to TRBJ2-1; D remains unclear. With 5 bases removed from V and 0 bases from J, the gap between germline ends came to 11 bases. The CDR3 is 15 amino acids. Germline CDR1 is SGHVS and CDR2 is FQNEAQ. CDR3 nucleotide sequence: TGTGCCAGCAGCGTACCGGGCTCCTCCTACAATGAGCAGTTCTTC. This encodes CASSVPGSSYNEQFF.

This clonotype was counted at least ten times. V usage is TRBV11-1 and J usage is TRBJ1-1; D not resolved. Germline values: CDR1 SGHAT, CDR2 FQDESV (reference sequence). V was clipped by 3 bases and J by 6 bases, with 8 bases between them. There are 12 residues in the CDR3. This CDR3 reads CASSFSGAEAFF. The CDR3 DNA sequence: TGTGCCAGCAGCTTTAGCGGGGCTGAAGCTTTCTTT. Complete variable domain (other parts from reference TRBV11-1 and TRBJ1-1): EAEVAQSPRYKITEKSQAVAFWCDPISGHATLYWYRQILGQGPELLVQFQDESVVDDSQLPKDRFSAERLKGVDSTLKIQPAELGDSAMYLCASSFSGAEAFFGQGTRLTVV.

The CDR3 sequence: CASSLSTYTGELFF. In nucleotides, the CDR3 is TGTGCCAGCAGTTTATCGACGTACACCGGGGAGCTGTTTTTT. V is TRBV27 and J is TRBJ2-2; D is undetermined. Trimming removed 0 bases at V and 3 bases at J, with 5 bases between. The CDR3 sequence is 14 residues long. Germline assignment: CDR1 MNHEY and CDR2 SMNVEV (reference sequence).

This clonotype was seen more than once but under ten times. The chain carries TRBV14 and TRBJ2-3; D is unresolved. The CDR3 extends over 16 amino acids. Looked up from germline, CDR1 is SGHDN and CDR2 is FVKESK. With 0 bases removed from V and 5 bases from J, the gap between germline ends came to 15 bases. CDR3 region: CASSQDLASTGDTQYF. The CDR3 DNA is TGTGCCAGCAGCCAAGATCTCGCATCGACCGGAGATACGCAGTATTTT.

This clonotype was seen repeatedly, ten times or more. As DNA, the CDR3 is TGTGCCAGCAGTTTCTTCTCTGGAAACACCATATATTTT. It encodes CASSFFSGNTIYF. The chain has TRBV12-3 or TRBV12-4 and TRBJ1-3; D unclear. The length of the CDR3 is 13 residues. V lost 3 bases and J 0 bases, leaving 3 bases between the germline ends.

This clonotype has at least ten counts. The rearrangement joins TRBV5-1 to TRBJ2-1; 9 positions match TRBD1. Unmatched junction bases numbered 6, after V lost 5 bases and J lost 6 bases. CDR3 size: 14 residues. Per germline, CDR1 SGHRS and CDR2 YFSETQ. This CDR3 is CASRGTGQGNEQFF. CDR3 sequence (DNA): TGCGCCAGCAGGGGGACGGGACAGGGCAATGAGCAGTTCTTC.

V is TRBV11-2 and J is TRBJ2-3; 10 bases align to TRBD1. CDR1 is SGHAT and CDR2 is FQNNGV in the germline V gene. The CDR3 consists of 15 residues. V was pared by 6 bases and J by 3 bases, with 6 bases of the junction left unmatched. CDR3 loop: CASSKRQGATDTQYF. Here the CDR3 DNA reads TGTGCCAGCAGTAAACGACAGGGGGCTACAGATACGCAGTATTTT.

There are a few counts of this clonotype. This rearrangement joins TRBV20-1 to TRBJ2-1; 11 bases align to TRBD2. CDR3 length: 16 amino acids. The trim removed 4 bases at V and 6 bases at J, leaving 11 bases unmatched. Germline assignment: CDR1 DFQATT and CDR2 SNEGSKA (reference sequence). The CDR3 reads CSATGVAGGPPNEQFF. As DNA, the CDR3 is TGCAGTGCTACGGGGGTAGCGGGAGGGCCACCCAATGAGCAGTTCTTC.

This clonotype was counted ten times or more. CDR3: CASSQTQGSRHEQYF. The CDR3 bases are TGTGCCAGCAGCCAAACCCAGGGAAGTCGCCACGAGCAGTACTTC. V usage is TRBV3-1 and J usage is TRBJ2-7, with TRBD1 as a possible D gene (5 bases). This CDR3 has 15 amino acids. Looked up from germline, CDR1 is LGHDT and CDR2 is YNNKEL (reference sequence). The V gene lost 2 bases and the J gene lost 5 bases, with 16 bases spanning the gap.

This chain uses TRBV3-1 with TRBJ1-5; TRBD1 aligns across 7 bases. CDR1 LGHDT and CDR2 YNNKEL come from the germline V gene (reference sequence). J was trimmed by 1 base and V by 2 bases; bases with no gene match: 2. There are 15 residues in the CDR3. The CDR3 coding sequence is TGTGCCAGCAGCCAAAAGACAGGGAGCAATCAGCCCCAGCATTTT. Protein: CASSQKTGSNQPQHF.

This clonotype was seen a handful of times. The chain has TRBV28 and TRBJ1-2; unclear D gene. Trimming cost V 2 bases and J 4 bases, with 11 bases left between them. The CDR3 spans 14 residues. CDR1 is MDHEN, CDR2 SYDVKM, per germline. CDR3 sequence: CASSLHQQAYGYTF. The CDR3 DNA is TGTGCCAGCAGTTTACATCAGCAGGCCTATGGCTACACCTTC.

This clonotype was recorded a few times. The chain joins TRBV6-1 to TRBJ1-2, with D possibly being TRBD1 (5 bases). V was cut by 7 bases and J by 2 bases, with 11 bases left in between. The CDR3 is 13 residues long. Germline CDR1 MNHNS, CDR2 SASEGT. The CDR3 reads CASNPRDNYGYTF. In nucleotides, the CDR3 is TGTGCCAGCAACCCCAGGGACAACTATGGCTACACCTTC.

The sample holds many counts of this clonotype. The chain joins TRBV12-3 or TRBV12-4 to TRBJ2-6; D remains ambiguous. This CDR3 is 15 amino acids long. Trimming removed 2 bases from V and 0 bases from J, with 5 bases in between. Here the CDR3 reads CASSLLFSGANVLTF. CDR3 coding DNA: TGTGCCAGCAGTTTATTGTTCTCTGGGGCCAACGTCCTGACTTTC.

This clonotype was observed at least ten times. This chain links TRBV7-2 with TRBJ1-2, with a tentative D call TRBD1 (5 bases). Germline V CDR1 and CDR2: SGHTA, FQGNSA. This CDR3 has 14 residues. The V end lost 2 bases, the J end lost 8 bases, and 15 bases lay between the germline ends. CDR3 DNA: TGTGCCAGCAGCTTATCTAGGACACAACACGGCTACACCTTC. Its translation: CASSLSRTQHGYTF. The full variable domain, with the rest looked up from reference TRBV7-2 and TRBJ1-2, is GAGVSQSPSNKVTEKGKDVELRCDPISGHTALYWYRQSLGQGLEFLIYFQGNSAPDKSGLPSDRFSAERTGGSVSTLTIQRTQQEDSAVYLCASSLSRTQHGYTFGSGTRLTVV.

The chain uses TRBV5-5 and TRBJ2-1; 14 nucleotides align to TRBD2. Trimming removed 4 bases from V and 5 bases from J; junction bases left unmatched: 5. There are 16 residues in the CDR3. CDR1 is SGHKS, CDR2 YYEKEE, per germline (reference sequence). CDR3 coding DNA: TGTGCCAGCAGCATGGGACTAGCGGGAGTAGACAATGAGCAGTTCTTC. Its translation is CASSMGLAGVDNEQFF.